Described below is a single T cell receptor beta chain sequence and its context. The treatment is: about 20 received Ad26.COV2.S at low or high dose, single or two shots; several received placebo; per-sample allocation not given. Repertoires come from day 63 after the first vaccine or placebo injection. Based in Boston, the donor was an adult of 18-55 years. Clones were read by immunoSEQ multiplex PCR, and TCRdb kept only the in-frame ones, dropping some. The sample lists about 430,000 clones, about 93% occurring once. The CDR3 spans 15 residues. Losses at the gene ends were 2 bases for V and 2 bases for J; bases not matched to a gene: 3. Germline CDR1 reads MNHNY; CDR2 reads SVGAGI (reference sequence). These data belong to a study of Ad26.COV2.S vaccination and SARS-CoV-2 variants. Study as a whole: Donor was one of the participants in the Ad26.COV2.S arm of the COV1001 trial.

The TCR comes from a person between 18 and 60 years old who received the Ad26.COV2.S COVID-19 vaccine or a placebo. Sequencing used peripheral blood, obtained in a trial of Ad26.COV2.S vaccine versus placebo. This rearrangement joins TRBV6-6 to TRBJ2-5, with 9 bases fitting TRBD2. The CDR3 reads CASSYRSGGQETQYF. The CDR3, as DNA: TGTGCCAGCAGTTACCGTAGCGGGGGACAAGAGACCCAGTACTTC.